Listed here are 7 T cell receptor beta chains from one sample, sequenced in a study of shared clonotypes between healthy human individuals. Using immunoSEQ multiplex PCR, the repertoire was profiled, and TCRdb retains in-frame clones only, with some absent. The sample lists some 900,000 clones, 60% to 85% seen once, with approximately 1.5% in the top ten. Sequencing input: memory CD4+ T cells sorted from blood. Subset given: CD45RA-negative fraction. The receptors shown here come from a young man in good health.

In this sample, this clone turned up a few times. The chain uses TRBV9 and TRBJ2-5, with D possibly being TRBD2 (6 bases). The CDR3 has 14 amino acids. CDR1 is SGDLS, CDR2 YYNGEE, per germline. Trimming left V 4 bases short and J 0 bases short, with 10 bases between. This chain's CDR3 is CASSLRRDQETQYF. The CDR3 DNA sequence: TGTGCCAGCAGCCTCCGGAGGGACCAAGAGACCCAGTACTTC.

The CDR3 DNA follows: TGCGCCAGCAGCCAAGGGTATGGACAGAACTATGGCTACACCTTC. Amino acid sequence: CASSQGYGQNYGYTF. The chain uses TRBV4-1 and TRBJ1-2; a weak D match, TRBD1 (6 bases). The CDR3 loop spans 15 amino acids. Trimming cost V 1 base and J 2 bases, with 11 bases left between them. CDR1 and CDR2 (germline): MGHRA, YSYEKL.

This clone appeared a single time. CDR3 in DNA: TGTGCCAGCAGCCTGGGTACTAGCGGGGGTACAGATACGCAGTATTTT. This gives the protein CASSLGTSGGTDTQYF. This chain uses TRBV7-9 with TRBJ2-3; 11 bases agree with TRBD2. Germline V gives CDR1 SEHNR, CDR2 FQNEAQ (reference sequence). J gave up 3 bases and V 5 bases, and 7 bases lay outside the gene matches. This CDR3 has 16 amino acids. Drawing the rest from reference TRBV7-9 and TRBJ2-3, the complete variable domain is DTGVSQNPRHKITKRGQNVTFRCDPISEHNRLYWYRQTLGQGPEFLTYFQNEAQLEKSRLLSDRFSAERPKGSFSTLEIQRTEQGDSAMYLCASSLGTSGGTDTQYFGPGTRLTVL.

The V and J genes are TRBV6-1 and TRBJ1-1; D is possibly TRBD1 (6 bases). Trimming left V 6 bases short and J 5 bases short, with 16 bases between. The CDR3 contains 14 residues. CDR1 is MNHNS, CDR2 SASEGT, per germline. The CDR3 spells CASRIGARGTEAFF. As DNA, the CDR3 is TGTGCCAGCAGGATCGGAGCCAGGGGAACTGAAGCTTTCTTT.

V and J are TRBV30 and TRBJ2-7; D gene unclear. Per germline, CDR1 GTSNPN and CDR2 SVGIG (reference sequence). V shed 8 bases and J shed 0 bases, with 14 bases lying between them. This CDR3 is 13 amino acids long. CDR3 nucleotides: TGTGCCCGAGAGGTGGTGAACTCCTACGAGCAGTACTTC. As protein: CAREVVNSYEQYF.

J is TRBJ2-2 and V is TRBV9; 9 bases match TRBD1. Germline values: CDR1 SGDLS, CDR2 YYNGEE. The V gene end was trimmed by 4 bases and the J gene end by 6 bases; junction bases not matched to a gene: 4. This CDR3 is built from 14 residues. This chain's CDR3 is CASSPRTGAGELFF. DNA for the CDR3: TGTGCCAGCAGCCCACGGACAGGGGCCGGGGAGCTGTTTTTT.

The CDR3 DNA sequence: TGTGCCAGCAGTGAACGGTTCACATCCTACGAGCAGTACTTC. This gives the protein CASSERFTSYEQYF. The chain has TRBV6-1 and TRBJ2-7; D gene unclear. The germline V and J ends were trimmed by 2 bases and 1 base, with 9 bases remaining between them. The germline CDR1 and CDR2 sequences are MNHNS and SASEGT. CDR3 size: 14 residues.